One and the same sample provided the 8 T cell receptor beta chains below, sequenced in a study of OX40 agonist ivuxolimab in advanced cancers. Generated by immunoSEQ multiplex PCR, the TCRdb table keeps only in-frame clones and is missing some. Counted here are 50,000 to 60,000 clones, around 83% occurring once; the ten biggest clones make up about 4.8%. Material: CD4+ or CD8+ T cells sorted from blood, obtained in a trial of the OX40 agonist ivuxolimab. Source of these receptors: an adult with an advanced solid tumor such as melanoma, head and neck, liver or kidney cancer.

The rearrangement joins TRBV28 to TRBJ1-5; D is possibly TRBD1 (5 bases). V lost 4 bases and J lost 6, with 13 bases in between. The CDR3 contains 14 residues. In germline, CDR1 is MDHEN, CDR2 SYDVKM. Written as DNA, the CDR3 is TGTGCCAGCAGTTACCCAGGGATTGGTCAGCCCCAGCATTTT. This sequence encodes CASSYPGIGQPQHF. Drawing the rest from reference TRBV28 and TRBJ1-5, the complete variable domain is DVKVTQSSRYLVKRTGEKVFLECVQDMDHENMFWYRQDPGLGLRLIYFSYDVKMKEKGDIPEGYSVSREKKERFSLILESASTNQTSMYLCASSYPGIGQPQHFGDGTRLSIL.

J is TRBJ2-7 and V is TRBV11-2; 7 nucleotides line up with TRBD2. The CDR3 covers 15 residues. Germline V lookup: CDR1 SGHAT, CDR2 FQNNGV. The V segment lost 1 base and the J segment 3 bases; nucleotides outside the gene matches: 6. CDR3: CASSLGGGGYYEQYF. As DNA, the CDR3 is TGTGCCAGCAGCTTAGGGGGCGGGGGATACTACGAGCAGTACTTC.

The CDR3 spells CASSPEREWLTGELFF. CDR3 DNA: TGTGCCAGCTCACCCGAGCGGGAGTGGCTCACCGGGGAGCTGTTTTTT. V is TRBV18 and J is TRBJ2-2; 8 nucleotides line up with TRBD2. Germline V gives CDR1 KGHSH, CDR2 LQKENI. This CDR3 is built from 16 residues. V lost 3 bases to trimming and J lost 4 bases; unmatched junction nucleotides: 7.

The chain links TRBV7-6 to TRBJ2-5, with TRBD2 as a possible D gene (6 bases). The germline CDR1 and CDR2 sequences are SGHVS and FNYEAQ. V was trimmed by 1 base and J by 5 bases, leaving 11 bases between them. CDR3 length: 14 residues. The CDR3 sequence: CASSLGAGGETQYF. In DNA, the CDR3 is TGTGCCAGCAGCTTAGGGGCTGGGGGGGAGACCCAGTACTTC.

The gene calls are TRBV11-2 and TRBJ1-1; weak D call: TRBD1 (6 bases). The CDR3 contains 14 residues. Per germline, CDR1 SGHAT and CDR2 FQNNGV. Trimming cost V 4 bases and J 0 bases, with 9 bases left between them. CDR3 DNA sequence: TGTGCCAGCAGCTCAGGACAGATGAACACTGAAGCTTTCTTT. Translated: CASSSGQMNTEAFF.

The CDR3 nucleotides read TGTGCCAGCAGCCGAGGGGGGACAAGCTACGAGCAGTACTTC. As protein: CASSRGGTSYEQYF. V and J are TRBV11-2 and TRBJ2-7; perhaps D is TRBD1 or TRBD2 (6 bases each). CDR1 is SGHAT and CDR2 is FQNNGV in the germline V gene. The CDR3 has 14 residues. The V end was cut by 5 bases, the J end by 3 bases, with 14 bases between. Full variable domain (remainder filled in from reference TRBV11-2 and TRBJ2-7): EAGVAQSPRYKIIEKRQSVAFWCNPISGHATLYWYQQILGQGPKLLIQFQNNGVVDDSQLPKDRFSAERLKGVDSTLKIQPAKLEDSAVYLCASSRGGTSYEQYFGPGTRLTVT.

The chain recombines TRBV7-9 with TRBJ2-7, with 12 bases matching TRBD2. The CDR3 has 17 residues. Trimming took 0 bases from V and 0 from J; bases not matched to a gene: 3. Germline CDR1 reads SEHNR; CDR2 reads FQNEAQ (reference sequence). In DNA, the CDR3 is TGTGCCAGCAGCTTAGCAGGGACTAGCGGGTTCTCCTACGAGCAGTACTTC. It codes for CASSLAGTSGFSYEQYF.

This chain joins TRBV28 and TRBJ1-5, with TRBD1 as a possible D gene (6 bases). Germline V gene sequence: CDR1 MDHEN, CDR2 SYDVKM. The length of the CDR3 is 12 residues. V was shortened by 9 bases and J by 7 bases, with 13 bases between the two germline ends. In DNA form, the CDR3 reads TGTGCCAGTAGGGGGGGTTGGCAGCCCCAGCATTTT. Translation gives CASRGGWQPQHF. The variable domain in full, completed from reference TRBV28 and TRBJ1-5, reads DVKVTQSSRYLVKRTGEKVFLECVQDMDHENMFWYRQDPGLGLRLIYFSYDVKMKEKGDIPEGYSVSREKKERFSLILESASTNQTSMYLCASRGGWQPQHFGDGTRLSIL.